The entry below describes one T cell receptor (beta chain). What it binds is unknown. The data were obtained in a study of T cell repertoires and HLA-DP antigens. Turning to the study itself: In vitro CD4+ alloreactivity was against HeLa-presented HLA-DP. Versus self, one alloantigen differed at one groove amino acid, the other at about 10.

Sequenced by immunoSEQ multiplex PCR; TCRdb stores in-frame clones only, minus some. Here the sample spans roughly 110,000 clones, around 93% being singletons. The CDR3 contains 14 residues. Germline CDR1 reads SGHRS; CDR2 reads YFSETQ. V shed 1 base and J shed 3 bases, with 8 bases lying between them. The clonotype originates from a woman aged 18-29 years in good health and CMV-seronegative. J is TRBJ2-1 and V is TRBV5-1; D may be TRBD1 or TRBD2 (5 bases each). Sequenced: CD4+ T cells from PBMCs. The CDR3 coding sequence is TGCGCCAGCAGCTTGACTGGGGGCTACAATGAGCAGTTCTTC. This encodes CASSLTGGYNEQFF.